This T cell receptor (beta chain) stems from a study of Graves' ophthalmopathy and Graves' hyperthyroidism. This CDR3 spans 13 amino acids. V was clipped by 7 bases and J by 3 bases, with 12 bases between them. Beta-chain TCR CDR3 regions were amplified from RNA transcripts. HTBI-primed first-round RT-PCR preceded second-round multiplex PCR. TCRdb reprocessed the multiplex PCR reads via MiXCR and lists one record per CDR3 protein. Of about 160,000 distinct CDR3 sequences listed, 35% to 50% are singletons. Sequencing was done on a sample of peripheral blood. This clonotype was obtained from a young man with Graves' ophthalmopathy. J is TRBJ1-2 and V is TRBV12-3 or TRBV12-4; D ambiguous. The CDR3 nucleotides are TGTGCCAGCAATCCTGGGATCGACTATGGCTACACCTTC. This gives the protein CASNPGIDYGYTF.